Detailed here is one T cell receptor (beta chain). Its specificity is unknown. This entry is derived from a study of radiotherapy plus CTLA-4 blockade in lung cancer. This table comes from immunoSEQ multiplex PCR, and its TCRdb copy is limited to in-frame clones, with some not included. This sample has 70,000 to 95,000 clones, with about four fifths found just once. Study-wide results and limits: Early blood T cell clone dynamics reportedly forecast response best, with interferon-beta.

Each patient with chemo-refractory metastatic non-small-cell lung cancer was treated with focal radiation plus CTLA-4 blockade using ipilimumab. Germline CDR1 SGHTA, CDR2 FQGTGA. The J segment lost 5 bases and the V segment lost 5 bases, leaving 11 bases of the junction unmatched. The CDR3 length is 16 residues. This sequence originates from a human donor with non-small cell lung cancer that progressed on radiotherapy plus ipilimumab. The V gene is TRBV7-3, the J gene TRBJ2-1; 8 nucleotides match TRBD1. The sample was peripheral blood, taken from a patient treated with radiotherapy plus ipilimumab. Here the CDR3 reads CASSPPEGQGNNEQFF. As DNA, the CDR3 is TGTGCCAGCAGCCCCCCGGAAGGACAGGGTAACAATGAGCAGTTCTTC.